What follows are 13 T cell receptor beta chains derived from one specimen sequenced in a study of identical twins. MiXCR was run by TCRdb on the 5' RACE reads, yielding one entry per CDR3 protein. The repertoire holds around 220,000 distinct CDR3 sequences, 10% to 13% seen once, with more than 8% in the top ten. Input material: memory T cells sorted from blood. The receptors stem from a man between 45 and 60 years old in good health.

Of note for this clonotype: The likely explanation is a read error, given a far larger clone one base away. A read error is likely, as this CDR3 ends without the conserved phenylalanine or tryptophan. The chain couples TRBV28 to TRBJ2-7; D is ambiguous. With 5 bases removed from V and 0 bases from J, the gap between germline ends came to 5 bases. Germline lookup yields CDR1 MDHEN and CDR2 SYDVKM. The CDR3 contains 12 residues. CDR3 amino acids: CASSPSSYEQYL. For the CDR3, the DNA is TGTGCCAGCAGTCCTAGCTCCTACGAGCAGTACCTC.

This clonotype was picked up many times. The chain joins TRBV7-2 to TRBJ2-7; possibly TRBD2 for D (5 bases). The CDR3 covers 14 residues. Trimming took off 2 bases at V and 4 bases at J, with 12 bases between the two ends. Per germline, CDR1 SGHTA and CDR2 FQGNSA. The CDR3 DNA is TGTGCCAGCAGCTTAAGCGGCGATAGGTACGAGCAGTACTTC. Protein sequence: CASSLSGDRYEQYF. The whole variable domain, remainder taken from reference TRBV7-2 and TRBJ2-7, is GAGVSQSPSNKVTEKGKDVELRCDPISGHTALYWYRQSLGQGLEFLIYFQGNSAPDKSGLPSDRFSAERTGGSVSTLTIQRTQQEDSAVYLCASSLSGDRYEQYFGPGTRLTVT.

This clonotype has ten or more counts. This sequence joins TRBV5-1 and TRBJ2-5, with D perhaps given as TRBD1 or TRBD2 (5 bases each). This CDR3 is built from 15 residues. Germline V gives CDR1 SGHRS, CDR2 YFSETQ. Trimming stripped 0 bases from V and 3 bases from J, with 12 bases between. CDR3 residues: CASSLGGRFEETQYF. In nucleotides, the CDR3 is TGCGCCAGCAGCTTGGGGGGACGGTTCGAAGAGACCCAGTACTTC.

This clonotype was seen only a few times. The chain is built from TRBV24-1 and TRBJ1-1; no clear D gene. CDR1 is KGHDR and CDR2 is SFDVKD in the germline V gene. The CDR3 totals 13 residues. V dropped 7 bases and J dropped 6 bases, with 14 bases sitting between them. For the CDR3, the DNA is TGTGCCACCAGAAGTACAGCACGACCTGAAGCTTTCTTT. Translating it yields CATRSTARPEAFF.

This clonotype has a handful of counts. V and J are TRBV4-1 and TRBJ2-5; D possibly corresponds to TRBD1 (6 bases). Germline CDR1 reads MGHRA; CDR2 reads YSYEKL. CDR3 length: 15 residues. The V end lost 3 bases, the J end lost 3 bases, and 14 bases lay between the germline ends. CDR3 residues: CASSHVGAGEETQYF. CDR3 coding DNA: TGCGCCAGCAGCCACGTCGGGGCAGGGGAAGAGACCCAGTACTTC.

There are many counts of this clonotype. The chain has TRBV7-2 and TRBJ1-2, with a tentative D call TRBD1 (5 bases). CDR1 and CDR2 from the germline V gene are SGHTA and FQGNSA. V lost 2 bases, J lost 2 bases, and 12 bases lay in between. This CDR3 has 15 residues. The CDR3 loop is CASSLSRGGNYGYTF. As DNA, the CDR3 is TGTGCCAGCAGCTTAAGCCGGGGGGGAAACTATGGCTACACCTTC.

V gene TRBV30 combines with J gene TRBJ1-2; TRBD1 matches 8 bases. CDR1 GTSNPN and CDR2 SVGIG come from the germline V gene (reference sequence). J was trimmed by 6 bases and V by 4 bases; bases with no gene match: 13. The CDR3 spans 15 residues. CDR3 in amino acids: CAWTGQGRNIHGYTF. The CDR3 DNA is TGTGCCTGGACAGGACAGGGCCGGAATATTCATGGCTACACCTTC.

The rearrangement links TRBV6-1 to TRBJ2-7; 10 bases fit TRBD1. This CDR3 region has 14 residues. Unmatched junction bases numbered 4, after V lost 3 bases and J lost 5 bases. The germline gives CDR1 MNHNS, CDR2 SASEGT. CDR3 nucleotide sequence: TGTGCCAGCAGTGACGGGACAGGGGTTAACGAGCAGTACTTC. Translated: CASSDGTGVNEQYF.

A few counts support this clonotype. The genes are TRBV15 and TRBJ2-2, with TRBD1 matching over 10 bases. V shed 0 bases, J shed 5 bases, and the junction held 12 bases outside the gene matches. Germline V gene lookup returns CDR1 LNHNV and CDR2 YYDKDF (reference sequence). CDR3 size: 19 residues. The CDR3 bases are TGTGCCACCAGCAGAGACCCTATGATGACAGGGGGCCGGACCGGGGAGCTGTTTTTT. It is translated as CATSRDPMMTGGRTGELFF.

This clonotype was detected many times. The rearrangement links TRBV11-2 to TRBJ1-2, with TRBD1 as a possible D gene (6 bases). V was shortened by 3 bases and J by 7 bases, with 9 bases between the two germline ends. The CDR3 consists of 12 residues. The germline V gene encodes CDR1 SGHAT and CDR2 FQNNGV. The CDR3 DNA is TGTGCCAGCAGCTTTCAGGGGTCTGGCTACACCTTC. It yields the protein CASSFQGSGYTF.

A word on this clonotype: A much larger clonotype is one base distant, so this may be a read error. The V call is TRBV29-1, the J call TRBJ1-5, with a possible D match to TRBD1 (6 bases). CDR3 size: 14 residues. The germline V gene encodes CDR1 SQVTM and CDR2 ANQGSEA. The CDR3 sequence is CNVVGADGDQPQHF. DNA of the CDR3: TGCAACGTTGTGGGGGCGGACGGCGATCAGCCCCAGCATTTT.

The chain employs TRBV3-1 and TRBJ2-5, with a tentative D call TRBD2 (5 bases). The CDR3 has 13 residues. Trimming pared 1 base from V and 4 bases from J, leaving 7 bases between. Germline V gives CDR1 LGHDT, CDR2 YNNKEL (reference sequence). The DNA of the CDR3 is TGTGCCAGCAGCCAAGGGGGAGCAGAGACCCAGTACTTC. As protein: CASSQGGAETQYF.

This clonotype was seen more than once but under ten times. The J gene is TRBJ1-4, the V gene TRBV14; a weak D match, TRBD1 (5 bases). This CDR3 comprises 13 residues. V was pared by 0 bases and J by 10 bases, with 9 bases between. CDR1 is SGHDN, CDR2 FVKESK, per germline. CDR3 region: CASSQDLQGKLFF. Written as DNA, the CDR3 is TGTGCCAGCAGCCAAGATCTTCAGGGAAAACTGTTTTTT.